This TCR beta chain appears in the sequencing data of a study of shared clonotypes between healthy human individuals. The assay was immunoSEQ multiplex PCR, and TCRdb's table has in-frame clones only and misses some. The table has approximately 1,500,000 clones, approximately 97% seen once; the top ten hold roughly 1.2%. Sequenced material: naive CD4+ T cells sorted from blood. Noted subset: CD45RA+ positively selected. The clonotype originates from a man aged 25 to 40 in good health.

This CDR3 reads CASSPLGARPQYF. CDR3 bases: TGTGCCAGCAGCCCCTTAGGAGCGCGACCGCAGTATTTT. This chain links TRBV21-1 with TRBJ2-3; the table's D gene call, TRBD2, was not cross checked with the DNA. TRBV21-1 corresponds to a pseudogene. The CDR3 sequence is 13 residues long.